Sequencing of this TCR beta chain was carried out in a study of control samples from healthy donors and cancer patients. This CDR3 comprises 12 residues. The germline CDR1 and CDR2 sequences are SGDLS and YYNGEE. Trimming left V 3 bases short and J 8 bases short, with 11 bases between. The method was immunoSEQ multiplex PCR; TCRdb's version includes in-frame clones alone and lacks a portion of them. The sample holds approximately 150,000 clones, 85% to 95% seen once. The source of this sequence is a woman under 30 in good health. Sequencing used blood. J is TRBJ1-2 and V is TRBV9; D not resolved. The CDR3 here is CASSASMGGYTF. DNA for the CDR3: TGTGCCAGCAGCGCAAGTATGGGGGGCTACACCTTC.